Presented here are 5 T cell receptor beta chains from one specimen sequenced in a study of cytomegalovirus exposure and HLA in healthy donors. PCR primers comprised 60 Vbeta and 13 Jbeta primers. The data were produced by immunoSEQ multiplex PCR, yet TCRdb's version contains in-frame clones alone and is incomplete. The top ten clones hold about 7.7% of a sample with 110,000 or so clones, 76% of them seen once. The sequenced sample consisted of PBMCs. These receptors all come from a woman between 50 and 59 years old in good health and CMV-seropositive.

At least ten counts were recorded for this clone. V is TRBV6-5 and J is TRBJ1-1; 8 bases align to TRBD1. This CDR3 spans 13 amino acids. The V segment lost 10 bases and the J segment 5 bases; nucleotides outside the gene matches: 9. Germline CDR1 reads MNHEY; CDR2 reads SVGAGI. The CDR3 sequence is CATSTGERTEAFF. The CDR3 DNA reads TGTGCCACCTCGACAGGGGAAAGGACTGAAGCTTTCTTT.

V and J are TRBV13 and TRBJ1-3; 9 bases match TRBD1. The trim removed 5 bases at V and 4 bases at J, leaving 3 bases unmatched. The CDR3 covers 14 residues. Germline values: CDR1 PRHDT, CDR2 FYEKMQ (reference sequence). Here the CDR3 DNA reads TGTGCCAGCAGCCAAGGGACAGGGGGAAACACCATATATTTT. It translates to CASSQGTGGNTIYF.

The rearrangement uses TRBV5-4 and TRBJ2-2, with a weak D call TRBD2 (6 bases). This CDR3 region has 15 residues. Per the germline V gene, CDR1 is SGHNT and CDR2 is YYREEE (reference sequence). V was cut by 3 bases and J by 5 bases, with 14 bases left in between. The CDR3 sequence: CASSWNRGGTGELFF. CDR3 DNA sequence: TGTGCCAGCAGCTGGAATAGGGGAGGAACCGGGGAGCTGTTTTTT.

This clone was observed a handful of times. The chain combines TRBV7-2 with TRBJ2-7, with D perhaps matching TRBD1 (6 bases). Germline V gene lookup returns CDR1 SGHTA and CDR2 FQGNSA. The V and J ends lost 1 base and 3 bases respectively, with 16 bases between them. This CDR3 is 16 amino acids long. CDR3 nucleotides: TGTGCCAGCAGCTTAGATAGGGCAGGGGCGGTCTACGAGCAGTACTTC. Translating gives CASSLDRAGAVYEQYF.

This clone was recorded a few times. The chain uses TRBV21-1 and TRBJ1-3; TRBD1 is the table's D call, not checked against the DNA. TRBV21-1 is deemed a pseudogene. This CDR3 has 15 amino acids. CDR3 in DNA: TGTGCCAGCGAACGGACAGTCGACTCTGGAAACACCATATATTTT. Translation gives CASERTVDSGNTIYF.